A single sample is the source of the 8 T cell receptor beta chains below, sequenced in a study of blood T cells in healthy people across ages. It was with a sample-barcoded 5' primer and a J-beta primer mix that a second PCR of roughly 6 to 12 cycles was run. In TCRdb, the 5' RACE reads were re-called with MiXCR into one record per CDR3 protein. This sample has some 920,000 distinct CDR3 sequences, with about 51% found just once. Sequencing was carried out using blood. These receptors came from an older woman in good health.

This clonotype was found a few times. The chain couples TRBV20-1 to TRBJ2-7, with D tentatively TRBD2 (6 bases). The CDR3 length is 15 residues. Trimming left V 4 bases short and J 3 bases short, with 19 bases between. The germline V gene encodes CDR1 DFQATT and CDR2 SNEGSKA (reference sequence). The CDR3 here is CSAIADGRGLYEQYF. Written as DNA, the CDR3 is TGCAGTGCTATTGCCGACGGGAGAGGGCTCTACGAGCAGTACTTC.

The V gene is TRBV28, the J gene TRBJ2-7; D unresolved. The V and J ends lost 5 bases and 3 bases respectively, with 11 bases between them. The CDR3 runs 13 residues. The germline V gene encodes CDR1 MDHEN and CDR2 SYDVKM. The CDR3 sequence: CASSVGSGYEQYF. CDR3 DNA sequence: TGTGCCAGCAGTGTAGGGTCTGGCTACGAGCAGTACTTC.

V gene TRBV29-1 combines with J gene TRBJ2-7; D call uncertain. This CDR3 region has 14 residues. V lost 4 bases and J lost 2, with 15 bases in between. Looked up from germline, CDR1 is SQVTM and CDR2 is ANQGSEA. The CDR3 sequence: CSVAVASRPYEQYF. The CDR3 DNA reads TGCAGCGTTGCTGTGGCTTCCCGACCCTACGAGCAGTACTTC.

This clonotype was seen just once. The rearrangement uses TRBV11-2 and TRBJ2-1; TRBD2 aligns across 16 bases. V lost 6 bases to trimming and J lost 9 bases; unmatched junction nucleotides: 5. CDR1 is SGHAT and CDR2 is FQNNGV in the germline V gene. The CDR3 covers 15 residues. CDR3 protein: CASSPGTSGRVEQFF. In nucleotides, the CDR3 is TGTGCCAGCAGTCCGGGGACTAGCGGGAGGGTTGAGCAGTTCTTC.

This chain joins TRBV20-1 and TRBJ2-5, with 8 positions matching TRBD1. The J call may be faulty, since TRBJ2-7 better matches the DNA end. The CDR3 has 16 residues. Per the germline V gene, CDR1 is DFQATT and CDR2 is SNEGSKA (reference sequence). The chain's CDR3 is CSARLTGTGFGVEQYF. CDR3 nucleotide sequence: TGCAGTGCCAGATTAACCGGGACAGGCTTTGGGGTCGAGCAGTACTTC.

This rearrangement joins TRBV29-1 to TRBJ2-2; D tentatively reads TRBD1 or TRBD2 (6 bases each). The CDR3 is 16 amino acids. The ends were cut back, 6 bases at V and 0 bases at J, with 17 bases in the middle. CDR1 SQVTM and CDR2 ANQGSEA come from the germline V gene. The CDR3 reads CSVKGGRNANTGELFF. CDR3 sequence (DNA): TGCAGCGTCAAGGGGGGAAGAAACGCGAACACCGGGGAGCTGTTTTTT.

This clonotype was seen once. The rearrangement uses TRBV20-1 and TRBJ1-2; D uncertain. Germline lookup yields CDR1 DFQATT and CDR2 SNEGSKA (reference sequence). V lost 3 bases, J lost 5 bases, and 10 bases lay in between. CDR3 length: 12 amino acids. CDR3: CSASSGPYGYTF. CDR3 bases: TGCAGTGCTAGTTCCGGACCATATGGCTACACCTTC.

The chain couples TRBV12-3 or TRBV12-4 to TRBJ1-5; D possibly corresponds to TRBD1 (6 bases). The CDR3 extends over 18 amino acids. V shed 6 bases and J shed 4 bases, with 25 bases lying between them. Here the CDR3 reads CASRSDGRVGQGNQPQHF. The CDR3 coding sequence is TGTGCCAGCAGGTCGGATGGTCGGGTGGGACAAGGGAATCAGCCCCAGCATTTT.